Shown below are 4 T cell receptor beta chains from a single sample sequenced in a study of vaccination and CD4 T cells after COVID-19. No antigens are known for them. CD4+ T cells that had been cultured provided DNA sequenced with the Oncomine TCR Beta short-read assay. TCRdb re-analysed the PCR reads in MiXCR, keeping a single row per CDR3 protein. This sample has 15,000 or so distinct CDR3 sequences, with 20% to 25% found just once. Indicated treatment: roughly 11-day PBMC culture with coronavirus spike peptide pools or control peptides (ViraFEST assay). Here the sequenced sample was CD4+ T cells from blood, cultured in vitro, taken before SARS-CoV-2 vaccination. All receptors come from a human donor who received a COVID-19 vaccine.

By share of the sample, this clonotype is medium-sized. V usage is TRBV2 and J usage is TRBJ2-7, with 12 bases fitting TRBD2. V shed 8 bases, J shed 2 bases, and the junction held 4 bases outside the gene matches. Germline V CDR1 and CDR2: SNHLY, FYNNEI. This CDR3 has 14 amino acids. In DNA, the CDR3 is TGTGCCAGCCAACTAGCGGGGGGCCCCTACGAGCAGTACTTC. Its protein is CASQLAGGPYEQYF.

This chain joins TRBV6-4 and TRBJ1-5; D perhaps matches TRBD1 (5 bases). Trimming left V 0 bases short and J 0 bases short, with 21 bases between. The CDR3 contains 20 residues. Germline V gene lookup returns CDR1 MRHNA and CDR2 SNTAGT. CDR3 sequence: CASSDSCCLIGVLSNQPQHF. CDR3 nucleotide sequence: TGTGCCAGCAGTGACTCGTGTTGTCTTATAGGGGTCCTTAGCAATCAGCCCCAGCATTTT.

This clonotype was seen a handful of times. The rearrangement links TRBV30 to TRBJ2-2; the D is unclear. Germline CDR1 reads GTSNPN; CDR2 reads SVGIG (reference sequence). V dropped 4 bases and J dropped 1 base, with 7 bases sitting between them. The CDR3 runs 13 residues. The CDR3 protein is CAWTLGNTGELFF. The CDR3 nucleotides read TGTGCCTGGACTCTCGGGAACACCGGGGAGCTGTTTTTT.

The chain is built from TRBV10-3 and TRBJ1-1; unclear D gene. Germline V gives CDR1 ENHRY, CDR2 SYGVKD. The ends were cut back, 10 bases at V and 7 bases at J, with 16 bases in the middle. The CDR3 loop spans 12 amino acids. The CDR3 spells CASGRITNEAFF. DNA for the CDR3: TGTGCCAGTGGACGGATAACCAATGAAGCTTTCTTT.